This entry is about one T cell receptor (beta chain). These data belong to a study of blood T cell repertoires in COVID-19. CDR1 is LGHDT and CDR2 is YNNKEL in the germline V gene (reference sequence). Trimming stripped 0 bases from V and 4 bases from J, with 15 bases between. There are 16 residues in the CDR3. Using immunoSEQ multiplex PCR, the repertoire was profiled, and TCRdb retains in-frame clones only, with some absent. The sample shows over 140,000 clones, 75% to 80% of them seen only once. The TCR comes from a woman aged 50 to 65 with active or convalescent COVID-19. The chain uses TRBV3-1 (or the pseudogene TRBV3-2) and TRBJ1-1, with D maybe TRBD1 (5 bases). Specimen: peripheral blood. The CDR3 region is CASSQDLGQVLTEAFF. CDR3 DNA sequence: TGTGCCAGCAGCCAAGATTTGGGGCAGGTCCTCACTGAAGCTTTCTTT.